This T cell receptor (beta chain) came from a study of monozygotic twins with inflammatory bowel disease. CDR1 and CDR2 from the germline V gene are SGHRS and YFSETQ. This CDR3 is built from 12 residues. TCRdb reprocessed the 5' RACE reads and keeps a single row for each CDR3 protein, giving no DNA. The table for this sample gives fewer than 550,000 distinct CDR3 sequences. The authors drew approximately 2.5 ml of blood from each donor. The material sequenced was blood. The J gene is TRBJ2-5, the V gene TRBV5-1. The origin of this receptor is a human donor with ulcerative colitis or Crohn's disease, or a healthy co-twin of an affected twin (not recorded which). CDR3 sequence: CASSSGVETQYF.